These 24 T cell receptor beta chains came from one sample sequenced in a study of early T cells in non-severe SARS-CoV-2 infection. TCRdb called the 5' RACE reads again in MiXCR, with one record for every CDR3 protein. Of 25,000 to 30,000 distinct CDR3 sequences detected, roughly 4.4% appear once; the ten largest clones hold approximately 10%. Specimen: whole blood. Receptors originate from an adult who was a healthcare worker with PCR-confirmed SARS-CoV-2 infection or an uninfected control (not recorded which).

There are a few counts of this clonotype. The chain combines TRBV29-1 with TRBJ2-1; TRBD2 might be the D (6 bases). The CDR3 is made up of 15 amino acids. Trimming removed 6 bases from V and 3 bases from J, with 18 bases in between. The germline gives CDR1 SQVTM, CDR2 ANQGSEA. In DNA, the CDR3 is TGCAGCGTGGGACTCGGGTCGGCCATCTACAATGAGCAGTTCTTC. This codes for CSVGLGSAIYNEQFF.

In its sample, this clonotype was seen many times. This chain uses TRBV6-4 with TRBJ1-1; D ambiguous. With 0 bases removed from V and 2 bases from J, the gap between germline ends came to 10 bases. The CDR3 has 15 residues. CDR1 is MRHNA, CDR2 SNTAGT, per germline. CDR3 sequence (DNA): TGTGCCAGCAGTGACTCGGCAGGCACAAACACTGAAGCTTTCTTT. It yields the protein CASSDSAGTNTEAFF.

This clonotype appeared many times. V usage is TRBV6-2 or TRBV6-3 and J usage is TRBJ2-7, with TRBD2 matching 8 bases. Germline CDR1 reads MNHEY; CDR2 reads SVGEGT. This CDR3 has 18 amino acids. Trimming removed 3 bases from V and 1 base from J; junction bases left unmatched: 14. The CDR3 loop reads CASSYSPIAGKRSYEQYV. The CDR3 bases are TGTGCCAGCAGTTATTCTCCAATAGCGGGAAAACGGTCCTACGAGCAGTACGTC.

This clonotype was observed at least ten times. V is TRBV20-1 and J is TRBJ2-2; D may be TRBD2 (5 bases). The CDR3 has 12 amino acids. V lost 4 bases to trimming and J lost 7 bases, with 10 bases between them. Looked up from germline, CDR1 is DFQATT and CDR2 is SNEGSKA (reference sequence). The CDR3 DNA reads as TGCAGTGCTACGAGGGCTGTCGGGGAGCTGTTTTTT. Amino acid sequence: CSATRAVGELFF.

This clonotype showed up just a few times. CDR3 coding DNA: TGTGCCAGCAGTGACCCGACCGGGACCTTCGACTACGAGCAGTACTTC. Its translation is CASSDPTGTFDYEQYF. This chain joins TRBV6-4 and TRBJ2-7; D may correspond to TRBD1 or TRBD2 (5 bases each). CDR1 is MRHNA, CDR2 SNTAGT, per germline. V lost 2 bases and J 3 bases, leaving 17 bases between the germline ends. CDR3 length: 16 residues.

The J gene is TRBJ2-7, the V gene TRBV6-2 or TRBV6-3; no definite D call. Germline V gives CDR1 MNHEY, CDR2 SVGEGT. The CDR3 contains 13 residues. The V gene lost 3 bases and the J gene lost 4 bases, with 10 bases spanning the gap. CDR3 loop: CASSYAGEYEQYF. The CDR3 nucleotides read TGTGCCAGCAGTTATGCTGGTGAGTACGAGCAGTACTTC.

This clonotype appeared many times. V gene TRBV7-2 combines with J gene TRBJ2-3, with no clear D. There are 15 residues in the CDR3. CDR1 SGHTA and CDR2 FQGNSA come from the germline V gene. Trimming removed 5 bases at V and 7 bases at J, with 19 bases between. DNA for the CDR3: TGTGCCAGCAGCCCGGATTGGGTCCCTGGAAATACGCAGTATTTT. Translating it yields CASSPDWVPGNTQYF.

V is TRBV7-3 and J is TRBJ2-2; the match to TRBD1 covers 10 bases. V gave up 2 bases and J gave up 6 bases; unmatched junction bases: 6. CDR1 and CDR2 (germline): SGHTA, FQGTGA. There are 16 residues in the CDR3. In DNA form, the CDR3 reads TGTGCCAGCAGCTTAGGCGGGACAGGGGTTTCCGGGGAGCTGTTTTTT. Translation gives CASSLGGTGVSGELFF.

This clonotype was recorded many times. V and J are TRBV20-1 and TRBJ2-3, with TRBD2 matching 9 bases. CDR1 is DFQATT, CDR2 SNEGSKA, per germline (reference sequence). The CDR3 is 15 amino acids. The V gene end was trimmed by 0 bases and the J gene end by 1 base; junction bases not matched to a gene: 2. The CDR3 coding sequence is TGCAGTGCTAGAGATAGCGGGAGCGGCACAGATACGCAGTATTTT. Amino acids: CSARDSGSGTDTQYF.

This clonotype was seen at least ten times. This chain connects TRBV6-5 to TRBJ2-3, with 14 bases identical to TRBD2. The CDR3 contains 16 residues. With V trimmed by 6 bases and J by 1 base, 3 bases remained unmatched. CDR1 MNHEY and CDR2 SVGAGI come from the germline V gene. In DNA form, the CDR3 reads TGTGCCAGCAGCCGGGGACTAGCGGGAGGCACAGATACGCAGTATTTT. This encodes CASSRGLAGGTDTQYF.

Concerning this clonotype: Possible read error: a much larger clone is one base away. The CDR3 DNA reads as TGCGCCAGCAGCGGACTAGCGGGAGGGCTCGGCGGGAAGCTGTTTTTT. Translation: CASSGLAGGLGGKLFF. The chain links TRBV5-1 to TRBJ2-2, with 15 nucleotides matching TRBD2. CDR1 is SGHRS, CDR2 YFSETQ, per germline. CDR3 size: 16 residues.

At least ten counts were recorded for this clonotype. V gene TRBV20-1 combines with J gene TRBJ2-3, with unresolved D. The germline V and J ends were trimmed by 0 bases and 0 bases, with 1 base remaining between them. This CDR3 spans 12 amino acids. Germline values: CDR1 DFQATT, CDR2 SNEGSKA (reference sequence). The CDR3 spells CSARESTDTQYF. The CDR3 region has the DNA TGCAGTGCTAGAGAAAGCACAGATACGCAGTATTTT.

This clonotype has at least ten counts. The chain is built from TRBV5-1 and TRBJ2-2; 12 bases match TRBD2. J was trimmed by 4 bases and V by 4 bases; bases with no gene match: 8. This CDR3 contains 17 residues. The germline gives CDR1 SGHRS, CDR2 YFSETQ. CDR3 region: CASSKELAGGFTGELFF. CDR3 DNA: TGCGCCAGCAGCAAGGAACTAGCGGGAGGTTTCACCGGGGAGCTGTTTTTT.

This clonotype was detected ten times or more. The rearrangement joins TRBV12-3 or TRBV12-4 to TRBJ2-1; D gene ambiguous. CDR3 length: 15 residues. V lost 3 bases and J lost 4, with 13 bases in between. Written as DNA, the CDR3 is TGTGCCAGCAGTTTGTTGGCAGGTCAGTACAATGAGCAGTTCTTC. The encoded protein is CASSLLAGQYNEQFF.

This clonotype was counted ten times or more. This chain connects TRBV20-1 to TRBJ2-1; no clear D gene. The germline V gene encodes CDR1 DFQATT and CDR2 SNEGSKA (reference sequence). Between the trimmed V and J ends, which lost 5 bases and 5 bases, there was a span of 19 bases. This CDR3 region has 15 residues. The CDR3 protein is CSAHRMSVSDNEQFF. Here the CDR3 DNA reads TGCAGTGCTCACCGCATGTCCGTCTCGGACAATGAGCAGTTCTTC.

This clonotype came up many times. The genes are TRBV7-9 and TRBJ2-3; D unclear. The CDR3 covers 12 residues. The germline V gene has CDR1 SEHNR and CDR2 FQNEAQ (reference sequence). V lost 4 bases to trimming and J lost 1 base, with 3 bases between them. The CDR3 coding sequence is TGTGCCAGCAGCTCGCGCACAGATACGCAGTATTTT. Residues: CASSSRTDTQYF.

This clonotype came up many times. The CDR3 here is CASSQMSNEQFF. The CDR3 DNA follows: TGTGCCAGCAGCCAAATGAGCAATGAGCAGTTCTTC. This rearrangement joins TRBV3-1 to TRBJ2-1, with no clear D. V lost 2 bases to trimming and J lost 6 bases, with 5 bases between them. The V gene's germline CDR1 is LGHDT and CDR2 YNNKEL (reference sequence). The CDR3 sequence is 12 residues long.

This clonotype was observed at least ten times. The V and J genes are TRBV4-1 and TRBJ2-1; D is ambiguous. CDR1 and CDR2 from the germline V gene are MGHRA and YSYEKL. The length of the CDR3 is 13 residues. The V gene lost 4 bases and the J gene lost 8 bases, with 12 bases spanning the gap. The CDR3 DNA reads as TGCGCCAGCAGCCTAATCACACGTTATGAGCAGTTCTTC. Its translation is CASSLITRYEQFF.

In its sample, this clonotype was seen many times. The J gene is TRBJ2-7, the V gene TRBV7-9, with TRBD2 matching over 11 bases. The ends lost 3 bases at V and 6 bases at J; junction bases unmatched: 7. Germline CDR1 and CDR2: SEHNR and FQNEAQ (reference sequence). The CDR3 covers 15 residues. The CDR3 reads CASSFQLAGVSEQYF. In nucleotides, the CDR3 is TGTGCCAGCAGCTTTCAACTAGCGGGAGTTAGCGAGCAGTACTTC.

This clonotype was seen more than once but under ten times. The J gene is TRBJ1-5, the V gene TRBV20-1, with 9 nucleotides matching TRBD1. This CDR3 is built from 14 residues. The germline CDR1 and CDR2 sequences are DFQATT and SNEGSKA (reference sequence). V shed 4 bases, J shed 2 bases, and the junction held 3 bases outside the gene matches. The CDR3 protein is CSATRTGGNQPQHF. The CDR3 DNA is TGCAGTGCTACCCGGACAGGGGGCAATCAGCCCCAGCATTTT.

This clonotype was seen at least ten times. The chain employs TRBV20-1 and TRBJ2-4, with 7 bases identical to TRBD1. From germline, CDR1 is DFQATT and CDR2 SNEGSKA (reference sequence). Losses at the gene ends were 3 bases for V and 8 bases for J; bases not matched to a gene: 10. This CDR3 is built from 14 residues. CDR3 in amino acids: CSASLAQGIDIQYF. CDR3 coding DNA: TGCAGTGCTAGTCTAGCACAGGGGATCGACATTCAGTACTTC.

This clonotype was seen ten or more times. The rearrangement links TRBV20-1 to TRBJ2-1; TRBD1 or TRBD2 may be the D gene (6 bases each). The germline V gene encodes CDR1 DFQATT and CDR2 SNEGSKA (reference sequence). CDR3 length equals 13 residues. V dropped 5 bases and J dropped 7 bases, with 15 bases sitting between them. DNA for the CDR3: TGCAGTGCTTTGGGGGGCATGGGGAATGAGCAGTTCTTC. Its protein is CSALGGMGNEQFF.

This chain links TRBV4-1 with TRBJ2-3; the match to TRBD2 covers 11 bases. V lost 4 bases, J lost 3 bases, and 6 bases stayed unmatched. The CDR3 has 16 amino acids. Germline V CDR1 and CDR2: MGHRA, YSYEKL. CDR3 in DNA: TGCGCCAGCAGCCTCCAGACTAGCGGGAAGACAGATACGCAGTATTTT. Its protein product is CASSLQTSGKTDTQYF.

This clonotype appeared many times. CDR3 sequence (DNA): TGTGCCATCCACGCGGGAGGGGGCACCGGGGAGCTGTTTTTT. Residues: CAIHAGGGTGELFF. The chain uses TRBV10-3 and TRBJ2-2, with 9 bases matching TRBD2. Per germline, CDR1 ENHRY and CDR2 SYGVKD. The V gene end was trimmed by 8 bases and the J gene end by 4 bases; junction bases not matched to a gene: 5. CDR3 length: 14 residues.